The 4 T cell receptor beta chains below all came from one sample that was sequenced in a study of long-term antiretroviral therapy in people with HIV. The run of the v3.0 immunoSEQ assay was at survey level. Generated by immunoSEQ multiplex PCR, the TCRdb table keeps only in-frame clones and is missing some. The table lists about 24,000 clones, approximately 80% of them singletons. The specimen was unsorted PBMCs, collected approximately 4.1 years after starting antiretroviral therapy. All receptors come from a man aged 25-40 years with HIV.

The gene calls are TRBV27 and TRBJ2-3; tentatively, D is TRBD2 (6 bases). CDR1 is MNHEY, CDR2 SMNVEV, per germline (reference sequence). The CDR3 runs to 12 residues. Trimming stripped 5 bases from V and 8 bases from J, with 11 bases between. The CDR3 DNA sequence: TGTGCCAGCAGTGCGGAGCGGGTTACGCAGTATTTT. Translation: CASSAERVTQYF.

The gene calls are TRBV7-9 and TRBJ1-2, with D possibly TRBD1 on 6 matching bases. Per germline, CDR1 SEHNR and CDR2 FQNEAQ (reference sequence). With 0 bases removed from V and 6 bases from J, the gap between germline ends came to 26 bases. There are 19 residues in the CDR3. The CDR3 DNA sequence: TGTGCCAGCAGCTTAGCGCTGGGGGGGGCCCACGGGCCTAAGGATGGCTACACCTTC. Protein sequence: CASSLALGGAHGPKDGYTF.

The chain has TRBV15 and TRBJ2-7; 8 bases match TRBD1. V shed 0 bases, J shed 2 bases, and the junction held 3 bases outside the gene matches. There are 15 residues in the CDR3. Germline lookup yields CDR1 LNHNV and CDR2 YYDKDF (reference sequence). This CDR3 is CATSRDGTGPYEQYF. CDR3 in DNA: TGTGCCACCAGCAGAGATGGGACAGGCCCCTACGAGCAGTACTTC.

This chain connects TRBV7-9 to TRBJ1-5; unclear D gene. Germline-derived CDR1 and CDR2 are SEHNR and FQNEAQ (reference sequence). This CDR3 has 13 residues. The ends were cut back, 4 bases at V and 2 bases at J, with 6 bases in the middle. CDR3 loop: CASSSHGNQPQHF. CDR3 bases: TGTGCCAGCAGCTCCCACGGCAATCAGCCCCAGCATTTT.